This T cell receptor (beta chain) is from a study of blood T cells in healthy people across ages (dated by TCRdb to about 2015). Regarding the research as a whole: In model experiments, roughly one uniquely barcoded TCR beta cDNA molecule per two T cells was captured by template switching. To track age-related changes in TCR beta repertoire diversity, the study relied on deep sequencing normalized with unique cDNA molecular identifiers. Donors were grouped into four age groups: young (average 16 years), middle-aged (39), aged (62) and long-lived (over 80). For two donors (one aged 18 to 29 and one aged 80 or older), the study analyzed two additional independent replicas of 1 million unique cDNA reads from the same blood draw.

Details on this clonotype: There is no known antigen for this receptor. No base quality values were provided; no much bigger clone lies one nucleotide off.

The library came from 5' RACE. Sequencing instrument: Illumina HiSeq 2500. The second PCR ran for about 7 to 11 cycles and used a J-beta primer mix along with a sample-barcoded 5' primer. A unique molecular identifier was introduced onto each TCR beta cDNA molecule by a template-switch 5' adaptor carrying 12 random nucleotides. At least 3 million CDR3-containing paired-end reads were obtained from each sample. All of the RNA was converted into first-strand cDNA using the Mint cDNA synthesis kit, with a TRBC-specific oligonucleotide serving as the primer. Following uracil-DNA glycosylase treatment, a first 18-cycle PCR with universal primers M1SS and BC2_uni_R was performed on all cDNA. In the paper's pipeline: Each sample was normalized by randomly selecting 1 million high-quality reads, each carrying a distinct molecular identifier. Instead of being binned into consensus sequences, reads that shared molecular identifiers were thrown out. MiTCR, set to a Q25 quality threshold and the strictest error-elimination algorithm, was used for CDR3 identification, clonotype clustering and error correction. Lower-bound total TCR beta diversity was estimated with a nonparametric unseen species model using Euler transformation. Starting from the raw public reads, TCRdb applied fastp trimming at Q25, assembled clones with MiXCR and retained in-frame beta chains. Every entry covers one CDR3 protein and lists the most common genes and DNA from its rows. The V and J calls reflect TCRdb's pipeline rather than the authors' work. Within this sample are roughly 700,000 distinct CDR3 sequences, with around a quarter of them counted one time only. The top ten clonotypes cover 9.4% of the sample.

The 39 donors, aged about 6 to 100 years, were systemically healthy Caucasian individuals from Russia. Each donor gave around 9 milliliters of peripheral blood, collected into EDTA-treated Vacutainer tubes. PBMCs were isolated by Ficoll-Paque density-gradient centrifugation, with at least 7 million obtained per sample. Total RNA was extracted from PBMCs with Trizol reagent, with at least 5 micrograms obtained per sample. For every donor, an aliquot of PBMCs went through flow cytometry to measure the percentages of naive CD45RAhigh/CD27high T cells. Counted from cysteine to phenylalanine, this CDR3 has 13 amino acids. CDR3 DNA only is kept here, 39 bases in frame from base 1. Trimming takes 1 base from V and 6 bases from J, and the germline ends sit 7 bases apart. Taken from the germline V gene, the CDR1 and CDR2 loops are MDHEN and SYDVKM. General findings and caveats noted by the study authors: Because the CMV infection status of the donors was unknown, age-related changes in expanded clonotypes may potentially have been confounded. Observed TCR beta diversity per million T cells fell roughly linearly with age, and a significant reduction was already apparent by age around 40. Since profiling was done on bulk unsorted PBMCs, naive and antigen-experienced compartments could not be conclusively compared. There was a strong correlation between observed TCR beta diversity and the percentage of naive T cells measured by flow cytometry. Total diversity estimates from one million sequenced T cells were considered lower bounds and underestimates. The long-lived group showed more naive CD4+ T cells, fewer expanded clones and increased TCR diversity than the aged group, suggesting age selection.

These data were also reused for a study on T cells of mothers and their children. The second investigation adds: Nine systemically healthy Caucasian individuals served as donors, namely three mothers together with their six children. cDNA synthesis consumed the entire amount of extracted RNA, loaded at around 1.5 ug RNA in each 15 ul reaction. In the second PCR, the M1S primer added sample barcodes and 2-4 random nucleotides. Over 8 million TCR beta CDR3 reads were obtained for each mother, and about 3 million reads were obtained for each child. TCR recombination output is similarly shaped by thymic selection in related and unrelated pairs, with a minor effect exerted by inherited differences. Normalized repertoire overlap was always found to be slightly, but never significantly, higher in related mother-child pairs than in unrelated mother-child pairs. Persistent microchimeric T cell clones were not detected, at a sensitivity of around 99 clones per million clonotypes. To look for features that set related mother-child pairs apart from unrelated individuals, the researchers ran deep NGS to compare the TCR beta repertoires of mothers and children. On average, the children were approximately 11 +/- 4 years old, while the mothers were roughly 36 +/- 4 years old. After adapter ligation was performed with NEBNext reagents, the libraries were sequenced on an Illumina HiSeq 2000 with 100+100 nt paired-end reads. To avoid cross-contamination, the mother libraries and the child libraries were prepared a month apart and sequenced in separate runs. Between roughly 450,000 and 2,000,000 distinct TCR beta clonotypes were identified per donor. Naive TCR beta clonotypes were estimated from low-frequency clonotypes matched to each donor's FACS-determined naive share, without sorting.

The V and J segments used are TRBV28 and TRBJ1-5; the D gene identity is not certain. This sequence originates from a boy younger than 18 in good health. Source material: blood. The sequenced DNA: TGTGCCAGCAGTTTATCTTGGGTTCAGCCCCAGCATTTT. The resulting protein is CASSLSWVQPQHF.